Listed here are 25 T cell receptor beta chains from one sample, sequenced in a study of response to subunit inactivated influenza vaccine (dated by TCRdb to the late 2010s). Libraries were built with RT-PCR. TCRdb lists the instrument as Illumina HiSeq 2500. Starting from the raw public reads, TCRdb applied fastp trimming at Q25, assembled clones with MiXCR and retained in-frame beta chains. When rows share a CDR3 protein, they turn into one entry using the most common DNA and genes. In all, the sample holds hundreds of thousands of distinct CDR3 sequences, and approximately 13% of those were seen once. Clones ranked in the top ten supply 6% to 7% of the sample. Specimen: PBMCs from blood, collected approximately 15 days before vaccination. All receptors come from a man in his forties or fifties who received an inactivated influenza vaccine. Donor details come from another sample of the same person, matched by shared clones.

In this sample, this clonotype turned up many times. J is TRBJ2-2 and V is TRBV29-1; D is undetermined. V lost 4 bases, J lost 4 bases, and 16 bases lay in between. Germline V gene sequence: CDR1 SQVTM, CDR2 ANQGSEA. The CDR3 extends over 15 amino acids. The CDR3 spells CSVVLAGIGTGELFF. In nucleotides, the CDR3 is TGCAGCGTTGTTTTGGCAGGCATTGGCACCGGGGAGCTGTTTTTT.

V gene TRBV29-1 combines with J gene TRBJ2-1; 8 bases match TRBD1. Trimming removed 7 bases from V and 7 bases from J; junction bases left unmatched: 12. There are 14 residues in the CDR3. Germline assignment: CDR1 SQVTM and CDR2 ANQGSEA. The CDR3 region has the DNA TGCAGCGCTTCCGGGACAGGATCGTCGAATGAGCAGTTCTTC. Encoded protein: CSASGTGSSNEQFF.

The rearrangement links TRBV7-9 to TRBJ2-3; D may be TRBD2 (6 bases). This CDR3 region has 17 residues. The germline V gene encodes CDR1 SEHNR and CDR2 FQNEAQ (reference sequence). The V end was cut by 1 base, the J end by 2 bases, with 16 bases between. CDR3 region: CASSLGRTGTFTDTQYF. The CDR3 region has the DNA TGTGCCAGCAGCTTAGGACGTACCGGGACTTTCACAGATACGCAGTATTTT. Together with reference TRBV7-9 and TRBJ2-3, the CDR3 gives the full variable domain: DTGVSQNPRHKITKRGQNVTFRCDPISEHNRLYWYRQTLGQGPEFLTYFQNEAQLEKSRLLSDRFSAERPKGSFSTLEIQRTEQGDSAMYLCASSLGRTGTFTDTQYFGPGTRLTVL.

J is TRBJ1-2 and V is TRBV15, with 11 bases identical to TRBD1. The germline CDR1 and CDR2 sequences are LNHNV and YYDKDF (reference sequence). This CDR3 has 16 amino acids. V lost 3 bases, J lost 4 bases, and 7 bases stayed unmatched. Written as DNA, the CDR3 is TGTGCCACCAGCAGGGACAGGGGGCGGTTGAGCTATGGCTACACCTTC. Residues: CATSRDRGRLSYGYTF.

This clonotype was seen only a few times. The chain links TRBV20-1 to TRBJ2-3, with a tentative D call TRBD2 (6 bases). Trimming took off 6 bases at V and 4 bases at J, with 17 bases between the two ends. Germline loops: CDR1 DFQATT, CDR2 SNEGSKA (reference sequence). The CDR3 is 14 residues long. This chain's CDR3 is CSAVSRGMADTQYF. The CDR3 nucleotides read TGCAGTGCCGTTTCTCGCGGGATGGCAGATACGCAGTATTTT.

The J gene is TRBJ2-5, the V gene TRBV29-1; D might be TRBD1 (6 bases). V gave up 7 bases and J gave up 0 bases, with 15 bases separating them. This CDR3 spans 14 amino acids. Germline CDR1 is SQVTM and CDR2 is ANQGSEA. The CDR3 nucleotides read TGCAGCGGGTACGCATGGGACAACCAAGAGACCCAGTACTTC. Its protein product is CSGYAWDNQETQYF.

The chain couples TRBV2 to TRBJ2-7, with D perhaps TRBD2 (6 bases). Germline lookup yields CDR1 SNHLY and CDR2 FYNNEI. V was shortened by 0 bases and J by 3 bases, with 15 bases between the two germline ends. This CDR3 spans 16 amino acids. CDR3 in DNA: TGTGCCAGCAGTGAAGCCCCCTCGGCGGGGCACTACGAGCAGTACTTC. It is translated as CASSEAPSAGHYEQYF.

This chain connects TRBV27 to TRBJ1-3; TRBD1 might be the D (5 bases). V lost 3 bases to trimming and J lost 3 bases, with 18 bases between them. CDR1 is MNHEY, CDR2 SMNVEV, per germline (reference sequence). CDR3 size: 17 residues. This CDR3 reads CASSLSGRGGSGNTIYF. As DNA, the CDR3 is TGTGCCAGCAGTTTGTCGGGACGGGGGGGGAGTGGAAACACCATATATTTT.

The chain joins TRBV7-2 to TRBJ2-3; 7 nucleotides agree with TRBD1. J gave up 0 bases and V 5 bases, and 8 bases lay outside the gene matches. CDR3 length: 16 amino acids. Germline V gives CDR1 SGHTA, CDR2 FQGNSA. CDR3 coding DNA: TGTGCCAGCAGCGGAATCCGGGACAGAAGCACAGATACGCAGTATTTT. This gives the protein CASSGIRDRSTDTQYF.

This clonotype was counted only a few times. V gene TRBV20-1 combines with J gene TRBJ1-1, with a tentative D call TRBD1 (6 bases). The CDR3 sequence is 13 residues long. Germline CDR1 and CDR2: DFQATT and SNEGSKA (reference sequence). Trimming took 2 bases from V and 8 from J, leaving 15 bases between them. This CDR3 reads CSARHREIKEAFF. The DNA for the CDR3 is TGCAGTGCTAGACACAGGGAGATCAAAGAAGCTTTCTTT.

The CDR3 nucleotides read TGCGCCAGCAGCCGTGTACAGGGCCGGGACCTCCACTTT. It is translated as CASSRVQGRDLHF. The genes are TRBV4-3 and TRBJ1-6; possibly TRBD1 for D (6 bases). The CDR3 extends over 13 amino acids. Deletions cut 4 bases from V and 15 bases from J, with 16 bases between. Germline CDR1 LGHNA, CDR2 YSLEER.

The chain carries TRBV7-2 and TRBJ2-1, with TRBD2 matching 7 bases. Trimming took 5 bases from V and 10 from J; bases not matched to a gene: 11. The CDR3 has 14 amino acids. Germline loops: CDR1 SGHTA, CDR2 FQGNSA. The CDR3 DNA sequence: TGTGCCAGCAGCCCTATTACTAGCGCAGTAGAGCAGTTCTTC. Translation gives CASSPITSAVEQFF. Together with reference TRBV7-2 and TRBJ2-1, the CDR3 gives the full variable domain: GAGVSQSPSNKVTEKGKDVELRCDPISGHTALYWYRQSLGQGLEFLIYFQGNSAPDKSGLPSDRFSAERTGGSVSTLTIQRTQQEDSAVYLCASSPITSAVEQFFGPGTRLTVL.

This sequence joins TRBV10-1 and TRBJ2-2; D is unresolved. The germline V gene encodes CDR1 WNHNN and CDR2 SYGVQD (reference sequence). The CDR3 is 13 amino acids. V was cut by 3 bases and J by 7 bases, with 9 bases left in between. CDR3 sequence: CASSEYRSGELFF. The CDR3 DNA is TGCGCCAGCAGTGAATATAGGAGCGGGGAGCTGTTTTTT.

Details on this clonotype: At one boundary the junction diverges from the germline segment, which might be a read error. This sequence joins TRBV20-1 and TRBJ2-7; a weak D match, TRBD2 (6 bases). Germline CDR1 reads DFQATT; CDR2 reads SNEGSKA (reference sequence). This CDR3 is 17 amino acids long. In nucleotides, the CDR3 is TGCAGCGCTAGAGATCAGTGGTTGGGACTCCTCCTATCCGAGCAGTACTTC. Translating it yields CSARDQWLGLLLSEQYF.

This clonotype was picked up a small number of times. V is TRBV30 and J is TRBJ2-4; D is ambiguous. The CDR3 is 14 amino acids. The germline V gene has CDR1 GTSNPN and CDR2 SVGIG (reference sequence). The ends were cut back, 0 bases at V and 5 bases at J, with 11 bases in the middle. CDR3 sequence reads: CAWSVMGYQNIQYF. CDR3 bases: TGTGCCTGGAGTGTTATGGGTTACCAAAACATTCAGTACTTC.

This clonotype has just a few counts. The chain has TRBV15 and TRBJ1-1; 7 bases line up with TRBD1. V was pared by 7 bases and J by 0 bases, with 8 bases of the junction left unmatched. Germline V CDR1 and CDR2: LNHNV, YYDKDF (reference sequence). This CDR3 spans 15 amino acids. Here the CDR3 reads CATNNYRGLNTEAFF. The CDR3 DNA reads TGTGCCACCAACAACTACAGGGGATTGAACACTGAAGCTTTCTTT.

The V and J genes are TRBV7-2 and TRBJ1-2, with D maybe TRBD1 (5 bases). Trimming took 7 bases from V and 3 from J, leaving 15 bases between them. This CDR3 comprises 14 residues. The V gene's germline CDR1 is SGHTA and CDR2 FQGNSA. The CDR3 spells CASTSDRSDYGYTF. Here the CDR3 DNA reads TGTGCCAGCACCTCAGACAGATCTGACTATGGCTACACCTTC.

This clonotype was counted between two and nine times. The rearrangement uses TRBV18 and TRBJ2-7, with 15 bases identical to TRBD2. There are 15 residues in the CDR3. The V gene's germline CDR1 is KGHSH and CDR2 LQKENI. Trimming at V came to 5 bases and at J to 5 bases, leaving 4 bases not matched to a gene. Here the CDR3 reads CASSVGLAGGDEQYF. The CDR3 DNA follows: TGTGCCAGCTCAGTGGGACTAGCGGGAGGTGACGAGCAGTACTTC.

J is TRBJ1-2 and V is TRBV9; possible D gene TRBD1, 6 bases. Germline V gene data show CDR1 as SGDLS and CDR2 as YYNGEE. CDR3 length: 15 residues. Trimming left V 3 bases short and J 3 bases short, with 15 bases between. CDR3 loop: CASSETGTGDYGYTF. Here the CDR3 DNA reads TGTGCCAGCAGCGAAACAGGGACCGGGGACTATGGCTACACCTTC. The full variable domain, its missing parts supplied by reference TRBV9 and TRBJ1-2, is DSGVTQTPKHLITATGQRVTLRCSPRSGDLSVYWYQQSLDQGLQFLIQYYNGEERAKGNILERFSAQQFPDLHSELNLSSLELGDSALYFCASSETGTGDYGYTFGSGTRLTVV.

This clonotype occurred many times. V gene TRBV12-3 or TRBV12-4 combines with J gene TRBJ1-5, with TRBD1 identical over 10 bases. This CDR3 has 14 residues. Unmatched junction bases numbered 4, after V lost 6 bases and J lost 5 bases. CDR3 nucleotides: TGTGCCAGCAGCGGACAGGGGGTACATCAGCCCCAGCATTTT. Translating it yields CASSGQGVHQPQHF.

The CDR3, as DNA: TGTGCCAGCGCCTCCGGGACAGGAGTCTACGAGCAGTACTTC. Translated, it gives CASASGTGVYEQYF. This chain joins TRBV18 and TRBJ2-7; 8 nucleotides agree with TRBD1. Germline V gives CDR1 KGHSH, CDR2 LQKENI. After removal of 8 bases from V and 3 bases from J, the junction contained 9 bases not matched to a gene. The CDR3 is 14 residues long.

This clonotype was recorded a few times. CDR3 nucleotide sequence: TGTGCCAGCAGGGGGGGACAGGGCAGGACCGGGGAGCTGTTTTTT. As protein: CASRGGQGRTGELFF. V usage is TRBV12-3 or TRBV12-4 and J usage is TRBJ2-2; TRBD1 agrees at 9 bases. Losses at the gene ends were 6 bases for V and 5 bases for J; bases not matched to a gene: 7. The CDR3 runs to 15 residues.

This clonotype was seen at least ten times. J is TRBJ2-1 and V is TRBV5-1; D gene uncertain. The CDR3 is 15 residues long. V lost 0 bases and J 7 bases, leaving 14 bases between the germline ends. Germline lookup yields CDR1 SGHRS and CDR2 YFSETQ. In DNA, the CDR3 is TGCGCCAGCAGCTTGGCCTACGGTATGGGGAATGAGCAGTTCTTC. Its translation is CASSLAYGMGNEQFF.

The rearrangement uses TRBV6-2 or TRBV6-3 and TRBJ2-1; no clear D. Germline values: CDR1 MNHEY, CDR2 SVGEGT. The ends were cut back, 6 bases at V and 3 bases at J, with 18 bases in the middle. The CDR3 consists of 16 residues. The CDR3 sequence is CASRPPSLTFYNEQFF. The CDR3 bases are TGTGCCAGCAGGCCCCCCAGCCTTACCTTCTACAATGAGCAGTTCTTC.

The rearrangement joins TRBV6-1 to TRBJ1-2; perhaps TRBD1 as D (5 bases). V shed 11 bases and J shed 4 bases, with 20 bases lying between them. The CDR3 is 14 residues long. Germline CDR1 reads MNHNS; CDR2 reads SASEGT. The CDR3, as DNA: TGTGCCGGGGGGACGGCCCTCGGAATCTATGGCTACACCTTC. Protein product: CAGGTALGIYGYTF.